The clone carrying this T cell receptor beta chain was counted at least ten times. Its antigen is undetermined. This CDR3 contains 16 residues. Trimming shortened V by 0 bases and J by 2 bases, and 12 bases separated the two germline ends. The germline CDR1 and CDR2 sequences are SGHRS and YFSETQ. This sample stems from a study of T cell repertoires in cytomegalovirus infection. Across the whole study: Carrying CMV and the relevant HLA type showed in public TCR beta signatures. Study-wide findings and caveats: Carriers of CMV and the relevant HLA type were discriminated by public TCR beta frequency. HLA-C-restricted CMV-specific TCR beta clonotypes prevailed in the ex vivo response.

Via MiXCR, TCRdb re-called the reads, giving one row per CDR3 protein. Of under 250,000 distinct CDR3 sequences detected, 6.5% appear once; the ten largest clones hold 5.5% to 6.5%. The sequencing input was PBMCs. This chain uses TRBV5-1 with TRBJ2-1; D assignment may be TRBD1 or TRBD2 (5 bases each). The sequence was obtained from a human donor in good health (CMV status not recorded). Some clones in this sample may be carry-over from other donors' samples. The CDR3 DNA sequence: TGCGCCAGCAGCTTGGAAGCTGGGACGGCCTACAATGAGCAGTTCTTC. Its protein product is CASSLEAGTAYNEQFF.